One and the same sample provided the 25 T cell receptor beta chains below, sequenced in a study of cytomegalovirus exposure and HLA in healthy donors (dated by TCRdb to the late 2010s). Libraries came from the immunoSEQ multiplex PCR assay. A mixture of 60 forward primers for TCR Vbeta segments and 13 reverse primers for TCR Jbeta segments was used in the multiplex PCR. Sourced from immuneACCESS, this table was stored by TCRdb with only in-frame sequences that have V and J called. A share of the clones is absent; for the studies checked, an unresolved V gene accounts for under half, and the remainder has no known explanation. Counted in this sample were 70,000 to 95,000 clones; roughly 79% of them appeared once. The top ten clonotypes cover under 2% of the sample. The sequencing sample was made of PBMCs. The origin of the receptors is a woman aged 25 to 39 in good health and CMV-seronegative.

This rearrangement joins TRBV7-9 to TRBJ2-5, with 8 positions matching TRBD2. The CDR3 runs 14 residues. Germline assignment: CDR1 SEHNR and CDR2 FQNEAQ (reference sequence). With 4 bases clipped from V and 5 bases from J, the junction kept 6 bases outside the gene matches. DNA of the CDR3: TGTGCCAGCAGCTCCAGCGGGAGCGGGGAGACCCAGTACTTC. Its translation is CASSSSGSGETQYF.

The chain links TRBV4-3 to TRBJ1-4, with unresolved D. Germline V gene lookup returns CDR1 LGHNA and CDR2 YSLEER. The V gene lost 1 base and the J gene lost 8 bases, with 14 bases spanning the gap. The CDR3 extends over 15 amino acids. CDR3 loop: CASSQAAINSEKLFF. The CDR3 DNA reads TGCGCCAGCAGCCAAGCTGCGATCAACTCGGAAAAACTGTTTTTT.

This rearrangement joins TRBV28 to TRBJ1-2; D uncertain. Germline V gene sequence: CDR1 MDHEN, CDR2 SYDVKM. V was cut by 5 bases and J by 3 bases, with 13 bases left in between. The CDR3 covers 14 residues. The CDR3 reads CASSTSQIYYGYTF. The DNA of the CDR3 is TGTGCCAGCAGTACCAGTCAGATTTACTATGGCTACACCTTC.

This chain links TRBV27 with TRBJ2-1, with 10 bases that match TRBD2. With V trimmed by 3 bases and J by 10 bases, 6 bases remained unmatched. This CDR3 is 14 amino acids long. The germline V gene has CDR1 MNHEY and CDR2 SMNVEV (reference sequence). The CDR3 spells CASSFSGRRAEQFF. DNA of the CDR3: TGTGCCAGCAGTTTTAGCGGGAGGCGAGCCGAGCAGTTCTTC.

Comment on this clone: At one of its ends the junction is not consistent with the germline gene, which may arise from a read error. The genes are TRBV7-7 and TRBJ1-4; possibly TRBD1 for D (6 bases). Germline values: CDR1 SSHAT, CDR2 FNYEAQ (reference sequence). This CDR3 spans 13 amino acids. The CDR3 here is CASSPGTYEKLFF. DNA for the CDR3: TGTGCTAGCAGCCCCGGGACATATGAAAAACTGTTTTTT.

This chain joins TRBV30 and TRBJ2-6, with a possible D match to TRBD1 (5 bases). Per the germline V gene, CDR1 is GTSNPN and CDR2 is SVGIG (reference sequence). V shed 3 bases and J shed 0 bases, with 12 bases lying between them. This CDR3 is built from 16 residues. The CDR3 DNA follows: TGTGCCTGGAGCAAAACAGGAGACTCTGGGGCCAACGTCCTGACTTTC. It translates to CAWSKTGDSGANVLTF.

The CDR3 bases are TGTGCCAGCAGTGGGGGGACAGGGAACTATCAGCCCCAGCATTTT. It codes for CASSGGTGNYQPQHF. The rearrangement links TRBV6-5 to TRBJ1-5; 9 nucleotides agree with TRBD1. The V gene's germline CDR1 is MNHEY and CDR2 SVGAGI. The CDR3 contains 15 residues. V trimming: 5 bases; J trimming: 5 bases; junction bases outside the gene matches: 7.

This clone was recorded only once. The rearrangement joins TRBV19 to TRBJ2-4; TRBD1 is a possible D gene (5 bases). This CDR3 contains 16 residues. Trimming removed 6 bases at V and 4 bases at J, with 19 bases between. Germline V gene data show CDR1 as LNHDA and CDR2 as SQIVND (reference sequence). The CDR3 DNA is TGTGCCAGTAGCGGTGGGGCCCCCGATGGGAAAAACATTCAGTACTTC. It is translated as CASSGGAPDGKNIQYF. The entire variable domain, with the rest obtained from reference TRBV19 and TRBJ2-4, is as follows: DGGITQSPKYLFRKEGQNVTLSCEQNLNHDAMYWYRQDPGQGLRLIYYSQIVNDFQKGDIAEGYSVSREKKESFPLTVTSAQKNPTAFYLCASSGGAPDGKNIQYFGAGTRLSVL.

The V call is TRBV27, the J call TRBJ2-6; a possible D gene is TRBD2 (5 bases). This CDR3 is 17 amino acids long. V shed 4 bases and J shed 4 bases, with 17 bases lying between them. Per germline, CDR1 MNHEY and CDR2 SMNVEV (reference sequence). CDR3 nucleotide sequence: TGTGCCAGCAGTTGGGGAGCCCGGCTGTCCGGGGCCAACGTCCTGACTTTC. Its translation: CASSWGARLSGANVLTF.

The chain combines TRBV7-9 with TRBJ2-1, with 11 bases identical to TRBD2. Germline-derived CDR1 and CDR2 are SEHNR and FQNEAQ (reference sequence). V was clipped by 1 base and J by 10 bases; unmatched bases: 3. This CDR3 contains 14 residues. The DNA of the CDR3 is TGTGCCAGCAGCTTAGGAATAGCGGGAGGGGAGCAGTTCTTC. This gives the protein CASSLGIAGGEQFF.

This clone has just one count. This chain connects TRBV27 to TRBJ1-1; D is possibly TRBD1 (5 bases). CDR1 and CDR2 (germline): MNHEY, SMNVEV (reference sequence). CDR3 size: 13 residues. Trimming stripped 5 bases from V and 4 bases from J, with 11 bases between. CDR3 in amino acids: CASSLGGTTEAFF. As DNA, the CDR3 is TGTGCCAGCAGTCTCGGGGGGACCACTGAAGCTTTCTTT.

This chain joins TRBV5-1 and TRBJ2-1, with 12 bases that match TRBD2. Germline-derived CDR1 and CDR2 are SGHRS and YFSETQ. Trimming took 0 bases from V and 4 from J; bases not matched to a gene: 11. This CDR3 contains 19 residues. The CDR3 sequence is CASSLGTSGRSLSYNEQFF. CDR3 nucleotide sequence: TGCGCCAGCAGCTTGGGTACTAGCGGGAGGTCTCTGTCTTACAATGAGCAGTTCTTC.

The rearrangement uses TRBV28 and TRBJ2-5; 12 bases match TRBD2. CDR1 is MDHEN, CDR2 SYDVKM, per germline. V lost 5 bases to trimming and J lost 6 bases; unmatched junction nucleotides: 10. The CDR3 sequence is 16 residues long. CDR3 nucleotide sequence: TGTGCCAGCAGTCTAGCGGGAGGGCCGGGGGTAAAGACCCAGTACTTC. Translation: CASSLAGGPGVKTQYF.

This chain joins TRBV6-5 and TRBJ2-2; D perhaps matches TRBD2 (5 bases). The CDR3 is made up of 14 amino acids. Trimming took 0 bases from V and 9 from J, leaving 11 bases between them. Germline assignment: CDR1 MNHEY and CDR2 SVGAGI. The CDR3 region is CASSYSPPGRELFF. The CDR3 bases are TGTGCCAGCAGTTACTCGCCCCCGGGGAGGGAGCTGTTTTTT.

The J gene is TRBJ1-6, the V gene TRBV28; 10 bases map to TRBD1. The junction had 6 bases not matched to a gene; V was cut back by 6 bases and J by 10 bases. Germline V lookup: CDR1 MDHEN, CDR2 SYDVKM. The CDR3 has 14 residues. The CDR3 loop reads CASSGQGVGSPLHF. Written as DNA, the CDR3 is TGTGCCAGCAGCGGACAGGGGGTTGGATCACCCCTCCACTTT.

This clone has only a few counts. The chain links TRBV29-1 to TRBJ1-2; a weak D match, TRBD1 (6 bases). CDR1 SQVTM and CDR2 ANQGSEA come from the germline V gene. The CDR3 runs 14 residues. V dropped 7 bases and J dropped 0 bases, with 15 bases sitting between them. DNA of the CDR3: TGCAGCGCCATACACGGGACACCTAACTATGGCTACACCTTC. Protein product: CSAIHGTPNYGYTF.

The genes are TRBV28 and TRBJ1-3; D remains unclear. This CDR3 has 15 residues. The V end lost 5 bases, the J end lost 0 bases, and 11 bases lay between the germline ends. Germline assignment: CDR1 MDHEN and CDR2 SYDVKM. The CDR3 bases are TGTGCCAGCAGTCCTGCAGGATTCTCTGGAAACACCATATATTTT. Its translation is CASSPAGFSGNTIYF.

This chain uses TRBV28 with TRBJ2-2; 8 nucleotides match TRBD2. Germline CDR1 MDHEN, CDR2 SYDVKM. The CDR3 sequence is 15 residues long. J lost 4 bases, V lost 6 bases, and 7 bases had no gene match. CDR3 loop: CASSRGLVGTGELFF. In DNA form, the CDR3 reads TGTGCCAGCAGCAGGGGACTAGTTGGCACCGGGGAGCTGTTTTTT.

V usage is TRBV27 and J usage is TRBJ2-3; a possible D gene is TRBD2 (5 bases). This CDR3 region has 15 residues. V was cut by 6 bases and J by 3 bases, with 16 bases left in between. CDR1 and CDR2 from the germline V gene are MNHEY and SMNVEV (reference sequence). CDR3 residues: CASSLNYPGTDTQYF. CDR3 nucleotides: TGTGCCAGCAGCCTAAACTACCCGGGGACAGATACGCAGTATTTT.

This clone came up once. The rearrangement uses TRBV27 and TRBJ1-1; no reliable D call. V dropped 5 bases and J dropped 3 bases, with 10 bases sitting between them. This CDR3 is 13 amino acids long. The V gene's germline CDR1 is MNHEY and CDR2 SMNVEV (reference sequence). CDR3 in DNA: TGTGCCAGCAGTCCCCCGGGTTACACTGAAGCTTTCTTT. Its protein product is CASSPPGYTEAFF.

This clone was seen a handful of times. This chain links TRBV5-4 with TRBJ1-3, with 7 bases aligning to TRBD1. The CDR3 totals 14 residues. The germline V gene has CDR1 SGHNT and CDR2 YYREEE (reference sequence). Trimming removed 4 bases from V and 2 bases from J; junction bases left unmatched: 3. CDR3 sequence reads: CASSPRGAGNTIYF. CDR3 bases: TGTGCCAGCAGCCCCAGGGGGGCTGGAAACACCATATATTTT. Based on the CDR3 plus reference TRBV5-4 and TRBJ1-3, the full variable domain is ETGVTQSPTHLIKTRGQQVTLRCSSQSGHNTVSWYQQALGQGPQFIFQYYREEENGRGNFPPRFSGLQFPNYSSELNVNALELDDSALYLCASSPRGAGNTIYFGEGSWLTVV.

The rearrangement uses TRBV5-1 and TRBJ2-5; D is unclear. CDR3 length: 13 residues. V dropped 1 base and J dropped 2 bases, with 6 bases sitting between them. Germline V gene sequence: CDR1 SGHRS, CDR2 YFSETQ. The CDR3 region is CASSLPVQETQYF. CDR3 coding DNA: TGCGCCAGCAGCTTGCCGGTTCAAGAGACCCAGTACTTC.

V is TRBV28 and J is TRBJ2-2; D remains unclear. Germline V gene lookup returns CDR1 MDHEN and CDR2 SYDVKM. The V gene lost 6 bases and the J gene lost 4 bases, with 3 bases spanning the gap. The length of the CDR3 is 11 residues. CDR3 residues: CASRLTGELFF. CDR3 bases: TGTGCCAGCAGACTCACCGGGGAGCTGTTTTTT.

V is TRBV19 and J is TRBJ2-7, with 7 bases fitting TRBD1. The CDR3 length is 18 residues. Germline V gene data show CDR1 as LNHDA and CDR2 as SQIVND (reference sequence). V was pared by 5 bases and J by 2 bases, with 18 bases of the junction left unmatched. The CDR3 coding sequence is TGTGCCAGTAGTCCACACCTCAATAAACAGGGGCCCACCTACGAGCAGTACTTC. Translation: CASSPHLNKQGPTYEQYF.

The chain employs TRBV4-2 and TRBJ2-2; 8 bases match TRBD2. Losses at the gene ends were 0 bases for V and 0 bases for J; bases not matched to a gene: 3. The germline V gene encodes CDR1 LGHNA and CDR2 YNFKEQ. The CDR3 loop spans 17 amino acids. In DNA, the CDR3 is TGTGCCAGCAGCCAAGAGTTACTAGCGGCGAACACCGGGGAGCTGTTTTTT. It codes for CASSQELLAANTGELFF.